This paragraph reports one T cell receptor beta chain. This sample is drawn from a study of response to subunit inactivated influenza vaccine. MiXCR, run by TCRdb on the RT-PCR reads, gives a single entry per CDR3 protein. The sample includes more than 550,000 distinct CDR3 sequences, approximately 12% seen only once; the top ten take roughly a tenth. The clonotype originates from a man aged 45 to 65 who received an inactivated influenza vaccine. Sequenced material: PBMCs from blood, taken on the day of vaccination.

CDR3 coding DNA: TGCAGTGCTAGAGATCAGGGACATGGAGGGTCACCTGGGGCCAACGTCCTGACTTTC. It translates to CSARDQGHGGSPGANVLTF. This sequence joins TRBV20-1 and TRBJ2-6; possibly TRBD1 or TRBD2 for D (6 bases each). The CDR3 contains 19 residues. Germline lookup yields CDR1 DFQATT and CDR2 SNEGSKA (reference sequence). Trimming took off 0 bases at V and 2 bases at J, with 20 bases between the two ends.